A single sample is the source of the 21 T cell receptor beta chains below, sequenced in a study of T cell responses to AZD1222 COVID-19 vaccine. Some clones are missing from TCRdb's copy, which holds only in-frame ones; the method was immunoSEQ multiplex PCR. This table holds about 110,000 clones, about 85% found once. Material: peripheral blood, obtained 28 days after the second AZD1222 dose. These receptors came from an adult who received the AZD1222 COVID-19 vaccine.

The J gene is TRBJ1-5, the V gene TRBV27; D is possibly TRBD1 (6 bases). The CDR3 totals 20 residues. Between the trimmed V and J ends, which lost 5 bases and 1 base, there was a span of 27 bases. The V gene's germline CDR1 is MNHEY and CDR2 SMNVEV (reference sequence). The CDR3 sequence is CASSPSPGGRGFGSNQPQHF. CDR3 nucleotides: TGTGCCAGCAGTCCCTCTCCGGGTGGCAGGGGCTTTGGCAGCAATCAGCCCCAGCATTTT.

This clone was seen just once. The rearrangement links TRBV7-8 to TRBJ1-5; D is ambiguous. Germline loops: CDR1 SGHVS, CDR2 FQNEAQ. The V end was cut by 1 base, the J end by 5 bases, with 6 bases between. The CDR3 is 13 amino acids. Written as DNA, the CDR3 is TGTGCCAGCAGCTTAGTTCCCGATCAGCCCCAGCATTTT. This encodes CASSLVPDQPQHF.

This rearrangement joins TRBV7-9 to TRBJ2-5; D may be TRBD1 or TRBD2 (5 bases each). Germline V gene lookup returns CDR1 SEHNR and CDR2 FQNEAQ (reference sequence). The CDR3 sequence is 17 residues long. Trimming took 2 bases from V and 4 from J, leaving 20 bases between them. CDR3 in DNA: TGTGCCAGCAGCTTATACACAGGTCTTCCCGAGGGAGAGACCCAGTACTTC. It is translated as CASSLYTGLPEGETQYF.

The chain recombines TRBV2 with TRBJ2-7; 8 bases agree with TRBD1. V dropped 8 bases and J dropped 3; count of bases not matched to a gene: 3. This CDR3 region has 12 residues. The germline V gene encodes CDR1 SNHLY and CDR2 FYNNEI. The CDR3, as DNA: TGTGCCAGCGGGACAGGAAGCTACGAGCAGTACTTC. Translating gives CASGTGSYEQYF.

The rearrangement uses TRBV24-1 and TRBJ2-1; possible D gene TRBD1, 6 bases. Trimming shortened V by 9 bases and J by 5 bases, and 13 bases separated the two germline ends. Germline assignment: CDR1 KGHDR and CDR2 SFDVKD. The CDR3 consists of 13 residues. The CDR3 DNA follows: TGTGCCACCCAGGGGTCGACGGACAATGAGCAGTTCTTC. This encodes CATQGSTDNEQFF.

The chain uses TRBV18 and TRBJ1-2, with a possible D match to TRBD1 (5 bases). CDR3 length: 13 amino acids. Trimming shortened V by 2 bases and J by 7 bases, and 11 bases separated the two germline ends. The germline CDR1 and CDR2 sequences are KGHSH and LQKENI. In nucleotides, the CDR3 is TGTGCCAGCTCACCATTAAGGGGTGGTGGCTACACCTTC. Translated, it gives CASSPLRGGGYTF.

The chain combines TRBV6-1 with TRBJ2-5; TRBD1 is a possible D gene (6 bases). Germline V CDR1 and CDR2: MNHNS, SASEGT. V was cut by 1 base and J by 5 bases, with 11 bases left in between. The CDR3 spans 14 residues. The CDR3 spells CASSEGGTGETQYF. DNA of the CDR3: TGTGCCAGCAGTGAAGGGGGAACAGGGGAGACCCAGTACTTC.

This chain uses TRBV6-1 with TRBJ1-3; TRBD1 might be the D (5 bases). The CDR3 loop spans 15 amino acids. With 0 bases removed from V and 2 bases from J, the gap between germline ends came to 8 bases. The germline V gene has CDR1 MNHNS and CDR2 SASEGT. In DNA form, the CDR3 reads TGTGCCAGCAGTGAAGCAGGACACCCTGGAAACACCATATATTTT. Translation: CASSEAGHPGNTIYF.

The chain uses TRBV2 and TRBJ2-4; TRBD1 agrees at 9 bases. V lost 3 bases to trimming and J lost 7 bases; unmatched junction nucleotides: 13. Germline V gene lookup returns CDR1 SNHLY and CDR2 FYNNEI. This CDR3 spans 17 amino acids. The CDR3 DNA is TGTGCCAGCAGTGAGTTTGGAGTCGGGACAGGGAATAACATTCAGTACTTC. It is translated as CASSEFGVGTGNNIQYF.

The chain carries TRBV5-4 and TRBJ1-5; D unclear. Germline CDR1 SGHNT, CDR2 YYREEE (reference sequence). Deletions cut 0 bases from V and 6 bases from J, with 7 bases between. The CDR3 spans 13 residues. The CDR3 nucleotides read TGTGCCAGCAGCTTGGGGGGAGGTCAGCCCCAGCATTTT. Its translation: CASSLGGGQPQHF.

CDR3 residues: CASSPPPGKGQPQHF. The CDR3 DNA reads as TGTGCCAGCTCACCACCCCCAGGGAAGGGCCAGCCCCAGCATTTT. The chain is built from TRBV18 and TRBJ1-5; TRBD1 is a possible D gene (5 bases). The CDR3 sequence is 15 residues long. The V gene's germline CDR1 is KGHSH and CDR2 LQKENI. V was shortened by 0 bases and J by 7 bases, with 13 bases between the two germline ends.

This chain connects TRBV5-4 to TRBJ1-1, with D unresolved. The CDR3 consists of 16 residues. Germline lookup yields CDR1 SGHNT and CDR2 YYREEE (reference sequence). Trimming cost V 1 base and J 1 base, with 14 bases left between them. The CDR3 reads CASSLSLGSTNTEAFF. CDR3 coding DNA: TGTGCCAGCAGCTTGTCCTTGGGAAGTACGAACACTGAAGCTTTCTTT.

The chain is built from TRBV5-1 and TRBJ2-5, with D uncertain. Trimming stripped 4 bases from V and 0 bases from J, with 7 bases between. The CDR3 spans 13 residues. CDR1 and CDR2 (germline): SGHRS, YFSETQ. The CDR3 is CASSRTNQETQYF. DNA for the CDR3: TGCGCCAGCAGCCGTACTAACCAAGAGACCCAGTACTTC.

CDR3 sequence: CASSYSRNPRDRGDSETQYF. The CDR3 DNA is TGTGCCAGCAGTTACTCGAGGAACCCCCGGGACAGGGGTGATTCAGAGACCCAGTACTTC. This rearrangement joins TRBV6-2 or TRBV6-3 to TRBJ2-5, with TRBD1 matching over 10 bases. With 0 bases clipped from V and 4 bases from J, the junction kept 17 bases outside the gene matches. Germline CDR1 is MNHEY and CDR2 is SVGEGT. The CDR3 length is 20 residues.

This chain links TRBV18 with TRBJ1-4; D unresolved. The ends were cut back, 3 bases at V and 3 bases at J, with 11 bases in the middle. Germline V lookup: CDR1 KGHSH, CDR2 LQKENI. The CDR3 is 15 amino acids. CDR3 in amino acids: CASSPASLPNEKLFF. CDR3 sequence (DNA): TGTGCCAGCTCACCCGCATCTCTACCTAATGAAAAACTGTTTTTT.

The V and J genes are TRBV7-2 and TRBJ1-5; D possibly corresponds to TRBD1 (6 bases). The CDR3 runs to 16 residues. Trimming took 3 bases from V and 7 from J, leaving 19 bases between them. Per germline, CDR1 SGHTA and CDR2 FQGNSA. The CDR3 nucleotides are TGTGCCAGCAGCTTTATAGGGGGGACGGTAGGCCAGCCCCAGCATTTT. Its protein product is CASSFIGGTVGQPQHF.

The chain combines TRBV6-5 with TRBJ1-5, with 7 bases lining up with TRBD1. This CDR3 contains 14 residues. CDR1 MNHEY and CDR2 SVGAGI come from the germline V gene. V lost 6 bases, J lost 2 bases, and 4 bases stayed unmatched. Here the CDR3 reads CASRQGGGNQPQHF. CDR3 in DNA: TGTGCCAGCAGGCAGGGGGGCGGCAATCAGCCCCAGCATTTT.

For the CDR3, the DNA is TGTGCCAGCAGCTCGCAGGGTTCCCCGAGCACAGATACGCAGTATTTT. It encodes CASSSQGSPSTDTQYF. This sequence joins TRBV5-5 and TRBJ2-3; possible D gene TRBD1, 5 bases. This CDR3 comprises 16 residues. The V gene's germline CDR1 is SGHKS and CDR2 YYEKEE (reference sequence). With 3 bases removed from V and 0 bases from J, the gap between germline ends came to 14 bases.

This clone was seen only once. CDR3 sequence: CASFSILYGYTF. CDR3 nucleotides: TGTGCCAGCTTTTCGATCTTATATGGCTACACCTTC. The rearrangement links TRBV27 to TRBJ1-2; no definite D call. This CDR3 region has 12 residues. V was trimmed by 8 bases and J by 5 bases, leaving 12 bases between them. Germline V gene sequence: CDR1 MNHEY, CDR2 SMNVEV (reference sequence).

V usage is TRBV18 and J usage is TRBJ2-7; 7 bases are shared with TRBD1. The CDR3 spans 14 residues. V lost 3 bases and J lost 2; bases outside the gene matches: 4. CDR1 and CDR2 from the germline V gene are KGHSH and LQKENI. CDR3 protein: CASSPRQGTYEQYF. The CDR3 DNA follows: TGTGCCAGCTCACCGCGACAGGGAACCTACGAGCAGTACTTC.

The chain uses TRBV5-6 and TRBJ2-1; D call uncertain. V was shortened by 0 bases and J by 6 bases, with 7 bases between the two germline ends. The CDR3 has 13 residues. Germline CDR1 SGHDT, CDR2 YYEEEE. The CDR3 coding sequence is TGTGCCAGCAGCTTGGAAGGGATCAATGAGCAGTTCTTC. Translation: CASSLEGINEQFF.